The 26 T cell receptor beta chains presented below share a single source sample, sequenced in a study of a mutant IDH1 vaccine in newly diagnosed glioma. Time point reported: week 23, last vaccination. Vaccine doses each comprised 300 ug of mutant IDH1 20-mer peptide, with topical imiquimod. TCRdb's copy holds only in-frame clones and misses some; the assay was immunoSEQ multiplex PCR. The sample records 52,000 or so clones, about 80% being singletons. Their target antigens are unknown. Sequencing was performed on PBMCs, taken from a glioma patient whose treatment included an IDH1 peptide vaccine. These receptors all stem from a man in his forties with glioma.

This chain connects TRBV2 to TRBJ2-1; 9 bases line up with TRBD1. The CDR3 has 15 residues. CDR1 and CDR2 (germline): SNHLY, FYNNEI. V shed 6 bases, J shed 10 bases, and the junction held 13 bases outside the gene matches. CDR3: CASREGQGGIEEQFF. For the CDR3, the DNA is TGTGCCAGCAGGGAGGGACAGGGTGGGATTGAGGAGCAGTTCTTC.

This chain links TRBV6-6 with TRBJ1-1; D gene ambiguous. The V end lost 10 bases, the J end lost 0 bases, and 12 bases lay between the germline ends. Germline V gives CDR1 MNHNY, CDR2 SVGAGI (reference sequence). CDR3 length equals 13 residues. In nucleotides, the CDR3 is TGTGCCACGCGGAGTTACATGAACACTGAAGCTTTCTTT. As protein: CATRSYMNTEAFF.

V gene TRBV5-6 combines with J gene TRBJ1-3; tentatively, D is TRBD1 (6 bases). The germline CDR1 and CDR2 sequences are SGHDT and YYEEEE. V lost 1 base and J 0 bases, leaving 8 bases between the germline ends. The CDR3 has 15 amino acids. CDR3 in amino acids: CASSLTGSSGNTIYF. The CDR3 DNA reads as TGTGCCAGCAGCTTGACAGGGAGCTCTGGAAACACCATATATTTT.

The CDR3 sequence: CASSLEGGTSNQPQHF. The CDR3 DNA is TGTGCCAGCAGCTTGGAAGGGGGAACGAGCAATCAGCCCCAGCATTTT. The gene calls are TRBV5-5 and TRBJ1-5; the D gene is possibly TRBD1 (6 bases). The length of the CDR3 is 16 residues. The germline gives CDR1 SGHKS, CDR2 YYEKEE (reference sequence). Trimming took off 0 bases at V and 1 base at J, with 11 bases between the two ends.

The chain joins TRBV5-5 to TRBJ2-2; TRBD2 aligns across 11 bases. V trimming: 4 bases; J trimming: 5 bases; junction bases outside the gene matches: 19. The CDR3 is 20 amino acids. The V gene's germline CDR1 is SGHKS and CDR2 YYEKEE (reference sequence). The CDR3 nucleotides are TGTGCCAGCAGCGGAGGTTTGGGTAGCGGGGGGGCCGGAACGACCGGGGAGCTGTTTTTT. Translation: CASSGGLGSGGAGTTGELFF.

The count of this clone is one. The CDR3 DNA sequence: TGCAGCGTTGAAGGAGGACGGGGGACTGCCTACAATGAGCAGTTCTTC. Amino acid sequence: CSVEGGRGTAYNEQFF. This chain links TRBV29-1 with TRBJ2-1, with D perhaps TRBD2 (6 bases). The V end lost 1 base, the J end lost 2 bases, and 15 bases lay between the germline ends. CDR3 length: 16 residues. The germline V gene encodes CDR1 SQVTM and CDR2 ANQGSEA.

The J gene is TRBJ1-6, the V gene TRBV7-2; no clear D. The V gene lost 6 bases and the J gene lost 5 bases, with 11 bases spanning the gap. This CDR3 has 14 amino acids. Germline V gene lookup returns CDR1 SGHTA and CDR2 FQGNSA. In DNA form, the CDR3 reads TGTGCCAGCAGGGCGGGATCCAATAATTCACCCCTCCACTTT. Protein: CASRAGSNNSPLHF.

The chain carries TRBV6-5 and TRBJ1-1; D ambiguous. The CDR3 extends over 11 amino acids. CDR1 is MNHEY and CDR2 is SVGAGI in the germline V gene. V was shortened by 4 bases and J by 7 bases, with 7 bases between the two germline ends. The CDR3 nucleotides read TGTGCCAGCAGTTCTGGTTTTGAAGCTTTCTTT. It encodes CASSSGFEAFF.

The J gene is TRBJ2-3, the V gene TRBV19; D is uncertain. Trimming left V 5 bases short and J 0 bases short, with 9 bases between. CDR3 length equals 14 residues. CDR1 is LNHDA, CDR2 SQIVND, per germline (reference sequence). The DNA of the CDR3 is TGTGCCAGTAGTGAGCAGGCTAGCACAGATACGCAGTATTTT. Translating gives CASSEQASTDTQYF.

This chain connects TRBV7-2 to TRBJ2-5, with no clear D. This CDR3 contains 13 residues. V was clipped by 0 bases and J by 0 bases, with 2 bases between them. Germline V gives CDR1 SGHTA, CDR2 FQGNSA. This chain's CDR3 is CASSLADQETQYF. CDR3 nucleotide sequence: TGTGCCAGCAGCTTAGCGGACCAAGAGACCCAGTACTTC.

The chain joins TRBV4-1 to TRBJ2-7; maybe TRBD1 (5 bases). Germline V gene lookup returns CDR1 MGHRA and CDR2 YSYEKL. The V end was cut by 0 bases, the J end by 6 bases, with 12 bases between. The CDR3 has 14 amino acids. The CDR3: CASSQDARAVEQYF. CDR3 DNA sequence: TGCGCCAGCAGCCAAGATGCCAGGGCGGTCGAGCAGTACTTC.

The V call is TRBV6-5, the J call TRBJ1-2; D gene unclear. The CDR3 length is 16 residues. Trimming removed 4 bases from V and 2 bases from J, with 17 bases in between. Germline CDR1 MNHEY, CDR2 SVGAGI. DNA of the CDR3: TGTGCCAGCAGTTTCACCCTGGACGGAGTAAACTATGGCTACACCTTC. Encoded protein: CASSFTLDGVNYGYTF.

This chain connects TRBV2 to TRBJ2-3, with a possible D match to TRBD2 (7 bases). V was pared by 8 bases and J by 1 base, with 13 bases between. Germline assignment: CDR1 SNHLY and CDR2 FYNNEI. The CDR3 is made up of 14 amino acids. CDR3 sequence (DNA): TGTGCCAGCCCCGCGGGGGCCCGCACAGATACGCAGTATTTT. Its translation is CASPAGARTDTQYF.

This clone was picked up a small number of times. The chain is built from TRBV4-1 and TRBJ2-1, with 16 bases fitting TRBD2. V dropped 5 bases and J dropped 7; count of bases not matched to a gene: 14. Germline V gives CDR1 MGHRA, CDR2 YSYEKL. The CDR3 totals 19 residues. The CDR3 sequence is CASSSPGLAGGTVRNEQFF. DNA of the CDR3: TGCGCCAGCAGCTCGCCGGGACTAGCGGGGGGGACAGTCAGGAATGAGCAGTTCTTC.

V usage is TRBV2 and J usage is TRBJ1-2, with 7 bases identical to TRBD1. The CDR3 contains 16 residues. The ends lost 6 bases at V and 5 bases at J; junction bases unmatched: 15. Germline V lookup: CDR1 SNHLY, CDR2 FYNNEI. CDR3 nucleotide sequence: TGTGCCAGCAGACTTACCGACAGGGTATTGTTGTATGGCTACACCTTC. This gives the protein CASRLTDRVLLYGYTF.

The chain uses TRBV10-1 and TRBJ2-7; TRBD2 agrees at 7 bases. This CDR3 spans 14 amino acids. The germline V gene encodes CDR1 WNHNN and CDR2 SYGVQD (reference sequence). V was clipped by 0 bases and J by 5 bases; unmatched bases: 4. The CDR3 sequence is CASSESRGTDEQYF. CDR3 sequence (DNA): TGCGCCAGCAGTGAGTCGCGGGGGACGGACGAGCAGTACTTC.

The chain joins TRBV14 to TRBJ2-2; no clear D. V was pared by 3 bases and J by 4 bases, with 9 bases between. CDR3 length: 14 amino acids. The germline V gene has CDR1 SGHDN and CDR2 FVKESK. CDR3 loop: CASSHGHFTGELFF. The CDR3 DNA follows: TGTGCCAGCAGCCATGGGCACTTCACCGGGGAGCTGTTTTTT.

The genes are TRBV6-6 and TRBJ1-1; a possible D gene is TRBD1 (6 bases). Looked up from germline, CDR1 is MNHNY and CDR2 is SVGAGI (reference sequence). The CDR3 is 13 residues long. Trimming shortened V by 2 bases and J by 3 bases, and 7 bases separated the two germline ends. The chain's CDR3 is CASSYEGDTEAFF. In DNA, the CDR3 is TGTGCCAGCAGTTACGAGGGGGACACTGAAGCTTTCTTT.

The chain links TRBV5-6 to TRBJ2-3, with 9 bases aligning to TRBD2. This CDR3 spans 14 amino acids. The V segment lost 2 bases and the J segment 3 bases; nucleotides outside the gene matches: 1. Germline V CDR1 and CDR2: SGHDT, YYEEEE. CDR3 coding DNA: TGTGCCAGCAGCTTTAGCGGGGGTACAGATACGCAGTATTTT. This translates into CASSFSGGTDTQYF.

The V gene is TRBV7-9, the J gene TRBJ1-3, with D perhaps TRBD1 (6 bases). Trimming cost V 4 bases and J 0 bases, with 10 bases left between them. Germline CDR1 and CDR2: SEHNR and FQNEAQ (reference sequence). The length of the CDR3 is 15 residues. CDR3 DNA sequence: TGTGCCAGCAGCTCAGGACAGATCTCTGGAAACACCATATATTTT. Protein sequence: CASSSGQISGNTIYF. Using reference TRBV7-9 and TRBJ1-3 for the parts outside the CDR3, the full variable domain is DTGVSQNPRHKITKRGQNVTFRCDPISEHNRLYWYRQTLGQGPEFLTYFQNEAQLEKSRLLSDRFSAERPKGSFSTLEIQRTEQGDSAMYLCASSSGQISGNTIYFGEGSWLTVV.

V and J are TRBV19 and TRBJ1-1; possible D gene TRBD1, 6 bases. The CDR3 runs 15 residues. CDR1 and CDR2 (germline): LNHDA, SQIVND (reference sequence). Trimming left V 7 bases short and J 0 bases short, with 15 bases between. The CDR3 DNA is TGTGCCAGTAATCCACCCCCAGGGGTGAACACTGAAGCTTTCTTT. It translates to CASNPPPGVNTEAFF. The whole variable domain, remainder taken from reference TRBV19 and TRBJ1-1, is DGGITQSPKYLFRKEGQNVTLSCEQNLNHDAMYWYRQDPGQGLRLIYYSQIVNDFQKGDIAEGYSVSREKKESFPLTVTSAQKNPTAFYLCASNPPPGVNTEAFFGQGTRLTVV.

The V and J genes are TRBV6-5 and TRBJ2-2; D remains ambiguous. The CDR3 extends over 15 amino acids. Trimming stripped 5 bases from V and 1 base from J, with 11 bases between. The germline V gene has CDR1 MNHEY and CDR2 SVGAGI. The CDR3 bases are TGTGCCAGCAGTATTGAGACCCTGAACACCGGGGAGCTGTTTTTT. Its protein is CASSIETLNTGELFF.

This clone occurred a few times. The chain combines TRBV21-1 with TRBJ2-7; the table's D call TRBD2 went unverified against the DNA. TRBV21-1 is flagged as a pseudogene. The CDR3 has 16 residues. The CDR3 region is CASSKNYRKRADEQYF. The CDR3 nucleotides are TGTGCCAGCAGCAAAAACTATAGGAAACGCGCGGACGAGCAGTACTTC.

V usage is TRBV9 and J usage is TRBJ2-1; D is uncertain. Germline V lookup: CDR1 SGDLS, CDR2 YYNGEE. The CDR3 extends over 19 amino acids. V was shortened by 3 bases and J by 0 bases, with 22 bases between the two germline ends. CDR3 sequence reads: CASSELISASGSSYNEQFF. The CDR3 region has the DNA TGTGCCAGCAGCGAACTCATTTCGGCGTCTGGAAGCTCCTACAATGAGCAGTTCTTC. Full variable domain (outside the CDR3, taken from reference TRBV9 and TRBJ2-1): DSGVTQTPKHLITATGQRVTLRCSPRSGDLSVYWYQQSLDQGLQFLIQYYNGEERAKGNILERFSAQQFPDLHSELNLSSLELGDSALYFCASSELISASGSSYNEQFFGPGTRLTVL.

J is TRBJ1-4 and V is TRBV7-8; tentatively, D is TRBD1 (6 bases). The germline V and J ends were trimmed by 7 bases and 12 bases, with 24 bases remaining between them. Germline V CDR1 and CDR2: SGHVS, FQNEAQ. CDR3 length: 15 residues. CDR3 nucleotide sequence: TGTGCCAGCACCCGCATAAAGGGGGGAAAAGGAGAACTGTTTTTT. Its translation is CASTRIKGGKGELFF.

V is TRBV4-1 and J is TRBJ1-1; perhaps TRBD1 as D (5 bases). V was trimmed by 0 bases and J by 5 bases, leaving 13 bases between them. CDR3 length equals 15 residues. Germline CDR1 MGHRA, CDR2 YSYEKL. Here the CDR3 reads CASSQDPRAVTEAFF. The CDR3 region has the DNA TGCGCCAGCAGCCAAGATCCCAGGGCAGTAACTGAAGCTTTCTTT.